The text below deals with one T cell receptor (beta chain). The antigen is unknown. Each replicate PCR on the sorted subsets used about 0.2 ug DNA (around 31,000 T cell genomes). Sequenced by immunoSEQ multiplex PCR; TCRdb stores in-frame clones only, minus some. The data hold about 2 million clones, with 90% to 95% observed a single time. Donors were healthy HIV-negative adults without recent acute infections or vaccinations. This CDR3 spans 16 amino acids. The V and J ends lost 4 bases and 1 base, in that order; junction bases with no gene match: 4. Germline CDR1 and CDR2: SGHTA and FQGNSA. The data belong to a study of shared clonotypes between healthy human individuals. The study, taken as a whole, reports: Sampling covered blood only; tissue repertoires likely differ. The generation probabilities recorded for non-shared clonotypes fell below those of clonotypes shared by all four donors.

The V and J genes are TRBV7-2 and TRBJ2-4; 10 bases line up with TRBD1. The sequence came from a man aged 18 to 29 in good health. The specimen sequenced was naive CD4+ T cells sorted from blood. The sample's subset: CD45RA+ positively selected. CDR3 sequence reads: CASSWDRGTAKNIQYF. CDR3 sequence (DNA): TGTGCCAGCAGCTGGGACAGGGGTACGGCCAAAAACATTCAGTACTTC. Supplemented by reference TRBV7-2 and TRBJ2-4, the full variable domain reads GAGVSQSPSNKVTEKGKDVELRCDPISGHTALYWYRQSLGQGLEFLIYFQGNSAPDKSGLPSDRFSAERTGGSVSTLTIQRTQQEDSAVYLCASSWDRGTAKNIQYFGAGTRLSVL.